Listed below are T cell receptor beta chains from one sample, sequenced in a study of blood T cell repertoires in COVID-19. Generated by immunoSEQ multiplex PCR, the TCRdb table keeps only in-frame clones and is missing some. Of hundreds of thousands of clones detected, just under 85% appear once; the ten largest clones hold about 8.1%. The material sequenced was peripheral blood. These receptors all stem from a man aged 80 or over with acute or convalescent COVID-19. Each CDR3 is given with its conserved first and last residue. D genes are given only for firm matches. Clone sizes are given selectively: once, few, many, or a class where the clone is expanded.

clone_size d_call j_call v_call cdr3_aa cdr3_nt
- - TRBJ2-3 TRBV5-1 CASSFPTLDTQYF TGCGCCAGCAGCTTCCCCACTTTGGATACGCAGTATTTT
- - TRBJ2-7 TRBV28 CASRPRQPYEQYF TGTGCCAGCAGGCCCCGACAGCCCTACGAGCAGTACTTC
- TRBD1 TRBJ1-3 TRBV6-6 CASSGTGVGNTIYF TGTGCCAGCAGTGGGACAGGGGTAGGAAACACCATATATTTT
- - TRBJ2-3 TRBV14 CASSQFDTQGIDTQYF TGTGCCAGCAGCCAATTCGACACTCAGGGCATAGATACGCAGTATTTT
- TRBD1 TRBJ1-5 TRBV6-6 CAGSSGTGEMGQPQHF TGTGCCGGATCCTCCGGGACAGGGGAAATGGGTCAGCCCCAGCATTTT
- TRBD1 TRBJ1-2 TRBV7-3 CASSSTGGYGYTF TGTGCCAGCAGCTCTACAGGGGGCTATGGCTACACCTTC
- TRBD1 TRBJ1-2 TRBV7-9 CASSSYRGQNYGYTF TGTGCCAGCAGCTCGTACAGGGGTCAGAACTATGGCTACACCTTC
- TRBD1 TRBJ2-7 TRBV7-9 CASSLGPYFFLDRDEQYF TGTGCCAGCAGCTTAGGGCCGTATTTCTTTCTGGACAGGGACGAGCAGTACTTC
once TRBD1 TRBJ1-1 TRBV20-1 CSASWDRNTEAFF TGCAGTGCTAGTTGGGACAGGAACACTGAAGCTTTCTTT
few - TRBJ1-1 TRBV5-1 CASSLGPGSTEAFF TGCGCCAGCAGCCTAGGGCCAGGGTCCACTGAAGCTTTCTTT
- TRBD1 TRBJ1-1 TRBV5-5 CASSSGQGNTEAFF TGTGCCAGCAGCTCCGGACAGGGGAACACTGAAGCTTTCTTT
- - TRBJ2-1 TRBV20-1 CSARGANEQFF TGCAGTGCTAGAGGGGCGAATGAGCAGTTCTTC
- - TRBJ2-7 TRBV6-6 CASSSQGVNEQYF TGTGCCAGCAGTTCACAGGGTGTGAACGAGCAGTACTTC
- TRBD2 TRBJ2-3 TRBV12-5 CASGLVVTSGGATDTQYF TGTGCTAGTGGTTTGGTAGTAACTAGCGGGGGGGCCACAGATACGCAGTATTTT
- TRBD1 TRBJ1-6 TRBV5-6 CASSWTGGPNSPLHF TGTGCCAGCAGCTGGACAGGGGGCCCTAATTCACCCCTCCACTTT
- TRBD1 TRBJ1-6 TRBV6-5 CASSYGDRGYNSPLHF TGTGCCAGCAGTTACGGAGACAGGGGGTATAATTCACCCCTCCACTTT
- TRBD2 TRBJ2-7 TRBV7-2 CASSPLAGQSREQYF TGTGCCAGCAGCCCCCTAGCGGGTCAATCTCGCGAGCAGTACTTC